The 27 T cell receptor beta chains presented below share a single source sample, sequenced in a study of T cell responses to AZD1222 COVID-19 vaccine. Assay: immunoSEQ multiplex PCR; the TCRdb copy retains only in-frame clones and omits some. The table includes 100,000 to 120,000 clones, around 84% detected once. The sequences come from peripheral blood, collected on day 0 of AZD1222 vaccination. These receptors all come from an adult in good health.

This sequence joins TRBV2 and TRBJ1-4; D is possibly TRBD1 (6 bases). Trimming cost V 11 bases and J 8 bases, with 12 bases left between them. The CDR3 extends over 11 amino acids. Germline V gene lookup returns CDR1 SNHLY and CDR2 FYNNEI. CDR3 DNA sequence: TGTGCCGCCTGGACAGAGGAAAAACTGTTTTTT. This translates into CAAWTEEKLFF.

This chain connects TRBV2 to TRBJ1-5, with no clear D. Germline CDR1 is SNHLY and CDR2 is FYNNEI. The length of the CDR3 is 14 residues. Trimming pared 4 bases from V and 0 bases from J, leaving 7 bases between. The CDR3 is CASSVEYSNQPQHF. The DNA for the CDR3 is TGTGCCAGCAGTGTGGAGTATAGCAATCAGCCCCAGCATTTT.

This sequence joins TRBV7-8 and TRBJ1-5, with D maybe TRBD1 (5 bases). This CDR3 has 18 amino acids. Germline CDR1 is SGHVS and CDR2 is FQNEAQ. Trimming removed 2 bases from V and 6 bases from J, with 23 bases in between. The CDR3 DNA sequence: TGTGCCAGCAGCTTATCCGCTAGGTCTCAGGGCTTGGGTCAGCCCCAGCATTTT. It is translated as CASSLSARSQGLGQPQHF. Based on the CDR3 plus reference TRBV7-8 and TRBJ1-5, the full variable domain is GAGVSQSPRYKVAKRGQDVALRCDPISGHVSLFWYQQALGQGPEFLTYFQNEAQLDKSGLPSDRFFAERPEGSVSTLKIQRTQQEDSAVYLCASSLSARSQGLGQPQHFGDGTRLSIL.

This chain connects TRBV2 to TRBJ2-3; 8 bases map to TRBD2. Germline loops: CDR1 SNHLY, CDR2 FYNNEI. V was clipped by 2 bases and J by 8 bases; unmatched bases: 6. The CDR3 is 14 residues long. DNA of the CDR3: TGTGCCAGCAGTGAAATGGTAGCGGGGAGTACGCAGTATTTT. Its protein is CASSEMVAGSTQYF.

The chain carries TRBV30 and TRBJ1-1; 7 bases match TRBD1. The CDR3 has 14 residues. J lost 11 bases, V lost 3 bases, and 15 bases had no gene match. Germline assignment: CDR1 GTSNPN and CDR2 SVGIG (reference sequence). CDR3 sequence: CAWSGDSESPRAFF. CDR3 nucleotide sequence: TGTGCCTGGAGCGGGGACAGTGAGTCCCCGAGGGCTTTCTTT. The full variable domain, its missing parts supplied by reference TRBV30 and TRBJ1-1, is SQTIHQWPATLVQPVGSPLSLECTVEGTSNPNLYWYRQAAGRGLQLLFYSVGIGQISSEVPQNLSASRPQDRQFILSSKKLLLSDSGFYLCAWSGDSESPRAFFGQGTRLTVV.

The J gene is TRBJ2-2, the V gene TRBV7-9; tentative D call: TRBD1 (6 bases). V was pared by 2 bases and J by 5 bases, with 9 bases between. The CDR3 is 14 amino acids. The V gene's germline CDR1 is SEHNR and CDR2 FQNEAQ (reference sequence). The CDR3 loop reads CASSLYRETGELFF. CDR3 sequence (DNA): TGTGCCAGCAGCTTATACAGGGAAACCGGGGAGCTGTTTTTT.

The chain couples TRBV5-4 to TRBJ1-2; D call uncertain. Germline assignment: CDR1 SGHNT and CDR2 YYREEE (reference sequence). The V end lost 4 bases, the J end lost 2 bases, and 18 bases lay between the germline ends. The CDR3 sequence is 16 residues long. CDR3 bases: TGTGCCAGCAGCCCCGCAGGATTACAGAGAAACTATGGCTACACCTTC. This codes for CASSPAGLQRNYGYTF.

This chain uses TRBV19 with TRBJ1-1, with TRBD1 matching over 7 bases. The germline V gene has CDR1 LNHDA and CDR2 SQIVND (reference sequence). V shed 10 bases and J 4 bases; nucleotides not matched to a gene: 9. There are 13 residues in the CDR3. The CDR3 DNA follows: TGTGCCATCAAGACAGGGATCGGCACTGAAGCTTTCTTT. Translated, it gives CAIKTGIGTEAFF.

This clone was found once. V gene TRBV6-5 combines with J gene TRBJ2-3; D unclear. The CDR3 is made up of 15 amino acids. Between the trimmed V and J ends, which lost 0 bases and 0 bases, there was a span of 7 bases. Germline values: CDR1 MNHEY, CDR2 SVGAGI. Here the CDR3 DNA reads TGTGCCAGCAGTTACTCCTTTAGCAGCACAGATACGCAGTATTTT. Translation gives CASSYSFSSTDTQYF.

This clone has only one observation. The chain has TRBV15 and TRBJ2-7; D not certain. V was pared by 1 base and J by 2 bases, with 18 bases between. The CDR3 spans 17 residues. Germline V lookup: CDR1 LNHNV, CDR2 YYDKDF (reference sequence). The CDR3 sequence: CATSRAKLPGSPYEQYF. CDR3 nucleotides: TGTGCCACCAGCAGAGCTAAACTTCCTGGGTCCCCCTACGAGCAGTACTTC.

This clone was recorded a few times. The rearrangement joins TRBV19 to TRBJ2-1, with D perhaps matching TRBD2 (7 bases). V was clipped by 11 bases and J by 6 bases, with 20 bases between them. The length of the CDR3 is 14 residues. CDR1 LNHDA and CDR2 SQIVND come from the germline V gene (reference sequence). In DNA, the CDR3 is TGTGCCGAGCCCCCGGGGGGCTTTATCAATGAGCAGTTCTTC. Translating gives CAEPPGGFINEQFF.

This sequence joins TRBV5-5 and TRBJ1-4; D is perhaps TRBD1 (5 bases). The CDR3 runs to 17 residues. Trimming stripped 2 bases from V and 0 bases from J, with 14 bases between. Germline CDR1 SGHKS, CDR2 YYEKEE (reference sequence). The CDR3 DNA reads TGTGCCAGCAGCTTTAGGTTGGGGCTAACAACTAATGAAAAACTGTTTTTT. Amino acid sequence: CASSFRLGLTTNEKLFF.

The V call is TRBV30, the J call TRBJ2-7; perhaps D is TRBD1 or TRBD2 (5 bases each). CDR3 length equals 15 residues. Germline loops: CDR1 GTSNPN, CDR2 SVGIG (reference sequence). V was pared by 4 bases and J by 4 bases, with 20 bases between. Here the CDR3 reads CAWTQGTGWRYEQYF. CDR3 nucleotide sequence: TGTGCCTGGACCCAGGGAACGGGGTGGAGGTACGAGCAGTACTTC.

The chain employs TRBV2 and TRBJ2-1, with D perhaps given as TRBD1 or TRBD2 (5 bases each). This CDR3 has 12 residues. The V gene's germline CDR1 is SNHLY and CDR2 FYNNEI. V was cut by 2 bases and J by 8 bases, with 7 bases left in between. CDR3 amino acids: CASSEWDDEQFF. The CDR3 DNA reads as TGTGCCAGCAGTGAATGGGACGATGAGCAGTTCTTC.

About this clone: Additional DNA sequences in this sample encode the identical CDR3. V and J are TRBV7-2 and TRBJ1-5; no definite D call. Germline V gives CDR1 SGHTA, CDR2 FQGNSA. The CDR3 is made up of 15 amino acids. The germline V and J ends were trimmed by 2 bases and 0 bases, with 8 bases remaining between them. The CDR3 loop is CASSLSGYSNQPQHF. As DNA, the CDR3 is TGTGCCAGCAGCTTATCTGGATATAGCAATCAGCCCCAGCATTTT. The full variable domain, completed using reference TRBV7-2 and TRBJ1-5, is GAGVSQSPSNKVTEKGKDVELRCDPISGHTALYWYRQSLGQGLEFLIYFQGNSAPDKSGLPSDRFSAERTGGSVSTLTIQRTQQEDSAVYLCASSLSGYSNQPQHFGDGTRLSIL.

The rearrangement links TRBV11-3 to TRBJ1-1; D perhaps matches TRBD1 (5 bases). Germline CDR1 SGHNT, CDR2 YENEEA. Trimming cost V 6 bases and J 4 bases, with 12 bases left between them. The CDR3 contains 13 residues. The CDR3 DNA is TGTGCCAGCAGTCTGGAGGGGAGCACTGAAGCTTTCTTT. Amino acid sequence: CASSLEGSTEAFF.

DNA for the CDR3: TGCGCCAGCAGCACCTCAGGGGGCGCGGCAGATACGCAGTATTTT. Translation gives CASSTSGGAADTQYF. J is TRBJ2-3 and V is TRBV5-1; 8 bases are a match to TRBD1. This CDR3 contains 15 residues. Trimming took 4 bases from V and 4 from J; bases not matched to a gene: 8. Germline CDR1 is SGHRS and CDR2 is YFSETQ.

Ten or more counts support this clone. The CDR3 protein is CASSQDSLLQGSYEQYF. The DNA for the CDR3 is TGTGCCAGCAGCCAAGATAGTCTCCTTCAGGGATCCTACGAGCAGTACTTC. The chain joins TRBV3-1 (or the pseudogene TRBV3-2) to TRBJ2-7; tentatively, D is TRBD1 (5 bases). The CDR3 runs to 17 residues. The V end was cut by 0 bases, the J end by 1 base, with 16 bases between. The germline V gene encodes CDR1 LGHDT and CDR2 YNNKEL (reference sequence).

The V and J genes are TRBV7-2 and TRBJ1-3; D call uncertain. Germline CDR1 reads SGHTA; CDR2 reads FQGNSA. This CDR3 is 14 amino acids long. V lost 5 bases, J lost 4 bases, and 12 bases lay in between. The CDR3 region has the DNA TGTGCCAGCAGCGGCCAGCCACTCGGAAACACCATATATTTT. It translates to CASSGQPLGNTIYF.

The CDR3 DNA is TGTGCCAGCCTGCAGGGCGGCAATCAGCCCCAGCATTTT. Translating gives CASLQGGNQPQHF. The V gene is TRBV2, the J gene TRBJ1-5, with D perhaps matching TRBD1 (5 bases). V shed 8 bases and J shed 2 bases, with 10 bases lying between them. The CDR3 length is 13 residues. CDR1 is SNHLY and CDR2 is FYNNEI in the germline V gene.

The gene calls are TRBV6-5 and TRBJ1-6; D not resolved. Germline values: CDR1 MNHEY, CDR2 SVGAGI. The CDR3 length is 15 residues. With 7 bases removed from V and 7 bases from J, the gap between germline ends came to 17 bases. CDR3 nucleotide sequence: TGTGCCAGCACCCTCGGAGGCATCCCGAATTCACCCCTCCACTTT. It is translated as CASTLGGIPNSPLHF.

This rearrangement joins TRBV7-9 to TRBJ1-1, with D possibly TRBD1 on 5 matching bases. CDR1 SEHNR and CDR2 FQNEAQ come from the germline V gene (reference sequence). This CDR3 region has 15 residues. Trimming took off 5 bases at V and 0 bases at J, with 13 bases between the two ends. This CDR3 reads CASSTTLGVNTEAFF. As DNA, the CDR3 is TGTGCCAGCAGCACCACATTGGGGGTGAACACTGAAGCTTTCTTT.

This rearrangement joins TRBV7-3 to TRBJ2-3; the match to TRBD1 covers 9 bases. The CDR3 spans 15 residues. Germline trimming cut 4 bases from V and 7 bases from J; bases unmatched to any gene: 9. Germline V gene lookup returns CDR1 SGHTA and CDR2 FQGTGA. Written as DNA, the CDR3 is TGTGCCAGCAGCTACCTACAGGGGGCGGAGAATACGCAGTATTTT. Residues: CASSYLQGAENTQYF.

V usage is TRBV7-9 and J usage is TRBJ2-3; 10 nucleotides line up with TRBD1. Losses at the gene ends were 3 bases for V and 6 bases for J; bases not matched to a gene: 6. Germline V CDR1 and CDR2: SEHNR, FQNEAQ (reference sequence). The length of the CDR3 is 15 residues. CDR3 in amino acids: CASSFGTGVDDTQYF. CDR3 coding DNA: TGTGCCAGCAGCTTCGGGACAGGGGTAGACGATACGCAGTATTTT.

This clone was picked up one time. The chain couples TRBV6-2 or TRBV6-3 to TRBJ2-7; 8 nucleotides agree with TRBD1. Trimming cost V 0 bases and J 6 bases; bases outside gene matches: 4. Germline CDR1 MNHEY, CDR2 SVGEGT. The CDR3 has 14 amino acids. DNA of the CDR3: TGTGCCAGCAGTTACTCCAGGGGGCATTCCGAGCAGTACTTC. Its protein product is CASSYSRGHSEQYF.

V gene TRBV5-4 combines with J gene TRBJ1-5; 8 bases are shared with TRBD1. The J segment lost 2 bases and the V segment lost 2 bases, leaving 3 bases of the junction unmatched. The germline CDR1 and CDR2 sequences are SGHNT and YYREEE (reference sequence). The CDR3 runs to 15 residues. CDR3 residues: CASSFQGAGNQPQHF. Written as DNA, the CDR3 is TGTGCCAGCAGCTTTCAGGGGGCAGGCAATCAGCCCCAGCATTTT.

This chain joins TRBV18 and TRBJ1-1, with TRBD1 as a possible D gene (5 bases). The V gene lost 6 bases and the J gene lost 2 bases, with 22 bases spanning the gap. Germline V lookup: CDR1 KGHSH, CDR2 LQKENI. This CDR3 spans 17 amino acids. The CDR3 reads CASSPTSQVGVNTEAFF. CDR3 sequence (DNA): TGTGCCAGCTCCCCGACCTCACAGGTTGGGGTAAACACTGAAGCTTTCTTT.